What follows are 2 T cell receptor beta chains derived from one specimen sequenced in a study of cytomegalovirus exposure and HLA in healthy donors. PCR primers comprised 60 Vbeta and 13 Jbeta primers. The protocol was immunoSEQ multiplex PCR, while the TCRdb copy is restricted to in-frame clones and leaves out a portion. Of approximately 280,000 clones listed, roughly 90% are singletons. Sequenced input: PBMCs. Source of these receptors: a woman under 30 in good health and CMV-seronegative.

The V call is TRBV30, the J call TRBJ1-1; no firm D call. Germline lookup yields CDR1 GTSNPN and CDR2 SVGIG (reference sequence). The CDR3 contains 12 residues. V lost 1 base to trimming and J lost 7 bases, with 10 bases between them. This chain's CDR3 is CAWSGPRLEAFF. The CDR3 DNA reads as TGTGCCTGGAGTGGACCGAGACTTGAAGCTTTCTTT.

V usage is TRBV9 and J usage is TRBJ1-1; possible D gene TRBD1, 6 bases. Trimming took 3 bases from V and 2 from J, leaving 14 bases between them. In germline, CDR1 is SGDLS, CDR2 YYNGEE. The CDR3 has 15 residues. This chain's CDR3 is CASSAHGTPNTEAFF. The CDR3 DNA reads TGTGCCAGCAGCGCCCACGGGACACCCAACACTGAAGCTTTCTTT.